This entry concerns a single TCR beta chain. Its antigen is as yet unknown. This entry is derived from a study of vaccination and CD4 T cells after COVID-19. At the Johns Hopkins FTIC core, DNA taken from cultured CD4+ T cells was sequenced by way of the Oncomine TCR Beta short-read assay. In TCRdb, the PCR reads were re-called with MiXCR into one record per CDR3 protein. The data contain fewer than 15,000 distinct CDR3 sequences, under 85% of them seen just once; the ten biggest clones take up roughly 17%. Treatment given: 10-day PBMC culture with coronavirus spike peptide pools or control peptides (ViraFEST assay). Via ViraFEST, peptide pools expanded antigen-specific T cells before TCR sequencing. CDR3 length: 14 residues. The germline CDR1 and CDR2 sequences are MNHEY and SMNVEV (reference sequence). The ends were cut back, 5 bases at V and 4 bases at J, with 14 bases in the middle.

This TCR came from a human donor who had recovered from COVID-19. Sequenced input: CD4+ T cells from blood, cultured in vitro. This chain uses TRBV27 with TRBJ1-1; D gene unclear. CDR3: CASSPGFRSTEAFF. The CDR3 DNA sequence: TGTGCCAGCAGTCCGGGATTCAGGTCCACTGAAGCTTTCTTT.